The 9 T cell receptor beta chains in this list originate from one sample, sequenced in a study of identifying expanded T cells in peripheral blood. Profiling relied on immunoSEQ multiplex PCR, and the TCRdb table lists in-frame clones only, not all of them. The sample records about 110,000 clones, about 89% being singletons. Sequenced input: blood. Receptors originate from a person aged 18-69 years in good health.

This rearrangement joins TRBV2 to TRBJ2-4, with D uncertain. The CDR3 is 12 amino acids. Between the trimmed V and J ends, which lost 5 bases and 5 bases, there was a span of 7 bases. Germline V gene data show CDR1 as SNHLY and CDR2 as FYNNEI. CDR3 residues: CASSSQQNIQYF. DNA for the CDR3: TGTGCCAGCAGTAGTCAGCAAAACATTCAGTACTTC.

The J gene is TRBJ1-5, the V gene TRBV2, with D possibly TRBD1 on 5 matching bases. V lost 8 bases, J lost 2 bases, and 13 bases lay in between. The CDR3 is 14 amino acids. Germline values: CDR1 SNHLY, CDR2 FYNNEI. The CDR3 loop is CASRLDSGNQPQHF. The CDR3 DNA is TGTGCCAGCCGTTTAGACAGCGGCAATCAGCCCCAGCATTTT.

The chain uses TRBV30 and TRBJ2-2; 8 nucleotides agree with TRBD1. This CDR3 comprises 17 residues. Germline V CDR1 and CDR2: GTSNPN, SVGIG (reference sequence). The V segment lost 3 bases and the J segment 1 base; nucleotides outside the gene matches: 10. In nucleotides, the CDR3 is TGTGCCTGGAGGCCGCCTCGAGGGACAGGGAACACCGGGGAGCTGTTTTTT. It encodes CAWRPPRGTGNTGELFF.

The CDR3 here is CASSLGGRGSGNTIYF. In DNA form, the CDR3 reads TGTGCCAGCAGCTTAGGTGGCAGGGGGTCCGGAAACACCATATATTTT. The chain combines TRBV7-6 with TRBJ1-3; 7 nucleotides agree with TRBD1. The length of the CDR3 is 16 residues. V dropped 1 base and J dropped 4; count of bases not matched to a gene: 7. CDR1 is SGHVS, CDR2 FNYEAQ, per germline.

The chain uses TRBV4-1 and TRBJ1-4; 11 positions match TRBD1. This CDR3 spans 15 amino acids. Germline lookup yields CDR1 MGHRA and CDR2 YSYEKL. V trimming: 3 bases; J trimming: 8 bases; junction bases outside the gene matches: 5. The chain's CDR3 is CASSQGTGGSEKLFF. DNA of the CDR3: TGCGCCAGCAGCCAGGGGACAGGGGGGTCGGAAAAACTGTTTTTT.

The rearrangement joins TRBV4-1 to TRBJ1-3, with a tentative D call TRBD1 (5 bases). V was pared by 7 bases and J by 0 bases, with 10 bases between. Germline lookup yields CDR1 MGHRA and CDR2 YSYEKL. CDR3 size: 14 residues. In DNA, the CDR3 is TGCGCCAGCACCCGGACATCCTCTGGAAACACCATATATTTT. It yields the protein CASTRTSSGNTIYF.

The chain carries TRBV6-5 and TRBJ1-5; TRBD1 might be the D (6 bases). With 5 bases removed from V and 14 bases from J, the gap between germline ends came to 19 bases. There are 13 residues in the CDR3. Germline-derived CDR1 and CDR2 are MNHEY and SVGAGI. CDR3 bases: TGTGCCAGCAGTCCTCCCCAGGCGGGGGCAGAGCATTTT. It encodes CASSPPQAGAEHF.

The J gene is TRBJ2-1, the V gene TRBV9, with 8 bases that match TRBD2. The V and J ends lost 3 bases and 6 bases, in that order; junction bases with no gene match: 5. The CDR3 loop spans 14 amino acids. Per germline, CDR1 SGDLS and CDR2 YYNGEE. This CDR3 is CASSESGGFNEQFF. The CDR3 DNA reads TGTGCCAGCAGCGAAAGCGGGGGATTCAATGAGCAGTTCTTC.

The rearrangement joins TRBV13 to TRBJ2-1, with TRBD2 identical over 7 bases. CDR1 is PRHDT and CDR2 is FYEKMQ in the germline V gene (reference sequence). The CDR3 runs to 14 residues. The V segment lost 5 bases and the J segment 5 bases; nucleotides outside the gene matches: 6. Written as DNA, the CDR3 is TGTGCCAGCAGCCTCTGGGGGGGACACAATGAGCAGTTCTTC. Translated, it gives CASSLWGGHNEQFF.